This T cell receptor (beta chain) was retrieved from a study of T cell changes during pregnancy in multiple sclerosis. Clones were read by immunoSEQ multiplex PCR, and TCRdb kept only the in-frame ones, dropping some. The data contain 50,000 to 65,000 clones, roughly 93% of them singletons. The TCR originated in a female donor with multiple sclerosis, enrolled in a pregnancy study. Sample: peripheral blood, taken in the second trimester of pregnancy.

CDR3 sequence reads: CASSAQRGGQETQYF. CDR3 nucleotides: TGTGCCAGCAGCGCCCAAAGGGGGGGCCAAGAGACCCAGTACTTC. The chain couples TRBV2 to TRBJ2-5, with D tentatively TRBD2 (7 bases). CDR1 and CDR2 from the germline V gene are SNHLY and FYNNEI. The CDR3 extends over 15 amino acids. V was pared by 6 bases and J by 1 base, with 15 bases between.